This entry describes one T cell receptor beta chain. This record belongs to a study of shared clonotypes between healthy human individuals. The CDR3 has 16 residues. The ends lost 6 bases at V and 0 bases at J; junction bases unmatched: 6. CDR1 is MDHEN, CDR2 SYDVKM, per germline. Libraries were prepared by immunoSEQ multiplex PCR; TCRdb keeps only in-frame clonotypes and omits some of them. Among about 2.3 million clones listed, 85% to 95% were seen once. The chain has TRBV28 and TRBJ1-1, with TRBD1 identical over 11 bases. Sequencing was carried out using naive CD4+ T cells from PBMCs. Described subset: CD45RA+ positively selected. This clonotype was sampled from a young man in good health. Some clones in this sample may be carry-over from other donors' samples. The CDR3 reads CASRGQGANLNTEAFF. CDR3 nucleotides: TGTGCCAGCAGAGGACAGGGGGCAAACCTGAACACTGAAGCTTTCTTT.